One sample yielded the 31 T cell receptor beta chains listed below, sequenced in a study of blood T cell repertoires in COVID-19. Sequenced by immunoSEQ multiplex PCR; TCRdb stores in-frame clones only, minus some. This table holds approximately 180,000 clones, roughly 85% found once. The sequenced material came from peripheral blood. These receptors came from a human donor with active or convalescent COVID-19. The donor label of this sample is uncertain.

The sample holds one count of this clone. This chain connects TRBV24-1 to TRBJ2-5; 7 positions match TRBD1. The CDR3 extends over 15 amino acids. The germline gives CDR1 KGHDR, CDR2 SFDVKD. Trimming took 4 bases from V and 4 from J; bases not matched to a gene: 8. The CDR3 spells CATSDERQGPETQYF. In DNA form, the CDR3 reads TGTGCCACCAGTGACGAGAGACAGGGACCAGAGACCCAGTACTTC.

V and J are TRBV4-2 and TRBJ1-3, with TRBD1 matching 10 bases. Germline CDR1 LGHNA, CDR2 YNFKEQ. This CDR3 has 18 amino acids. Losses at the gene ends were 0 bases for V and 0 bases for J; bases not matched to a gene: 5. The CDR3 DNA reads as TGTGCCAGCAGCCAAGATGGGGACAGGGGTTACTCTGGAAACACCATATATTTT. Its translation is CASSQDGDRGYSGNTIYF.

Concerning this clone itself: The junction departs from germline at one end; a sequencing error may be responsible. The rearrangement joins TRBV12-5 to TRBJ2-7; D might be TRBD1 (6 bases). This CDR3 has 13 amino acids. Germline V gene data show CDR1 as LGHNT and CDR2 as FRNRAP. In DNA form, the CDR3 reads TGTGCTAGTGGTCAATTGTACCAGGGGACAAAGGACTTC. Its protein is CASGQLYQGTKDF.

V and J are TRBV9 and TRBJ2-1; 9 positions agree with TRBD2. The V and J ends lost 3 bases and 0 bases, in that order; junction bases with no gene match: 4. The V gene's germline CDR1 is SGDLS and CDR2 YYNGEE. The CDR3 has 16 amino acids. This chain's CDR3 is CASSAGGGASYNEQFF. In nucleotides, the CDR3 is TGTGCCAGCAGCGCGGGCGGGGGGGCCTCCTACAATGAGCAGTTCTTC.

CDR3 protein: CASSQPAGPTDTQYF. CDR3 bases: TGCGCCAGCAGCCAACCTGCGGGACCCACAGATACGCAGTATTTT. The chain has TRBV4-1 and TRBJ2-3; possible D gene TRBD2, 6 bases. V was trimmed by 2 bases and J by 2 bases, leaving 11 bases between them. Germline V gene lookup returns CDR1 MGHRA and CDR2 YSYEKL. The CDR3 has 15 residues.

This chain joins TRBV3-1 (or the pseudogene TRBV3-2) and TRBJ1-6; 9 bases align to TRBD1. Germline V gene sequence: CDR1 LGHDT, CDR2 YNNKEL (reference sequence). This CDR3 comprises 15 residues. The junction had 3 bases not matched to a gene; V was cut back by 2 bases and J by 7 bases. The CDR3 spells CASSQTGTGNSPLHF. Here the CDR3 DNA reads TGTGCCAGCAGCCAAACCGGGACAGGGAATTCACCCCTCCACTTT.

This clone was seen only once. The chain couples TRBV9 to TRBJ2-7; 10 nucleotides line up with TRBD1. The V and J ends lost 0 bases and 3 bases, in that order; junction bases with no gene match: 6. CDR1 SGDLS and CDR2 YYNGEE come from the germline V gene. The CDR3 extends over 16 amino acids. CDR3 amino acids: CASSVGGTGAYYEQYF. As DNA, the CDR3 is TGTGCCAGCAGCGTAGGGGGGACAGGGGCCTACTACGAGCAGTACTTC.

The chain uses TRBV30 and TRBJ2-5; D possibly corresponds to TRBD2 (6 bases). The V gene's germline CDR1 is GTSNPN and CDR2 SVGIG (reference sequence). The germline V and J ends were trimmed by 2 bases and 4 bases, with 11 bases remaining between them. There are 13 residues in the CDR3. CDR3 coding DNA: TGTGCCTGGAGTTCCGTACTAGCAGAGACCCAGTACTTC. Translated, it gives CAWSSVLAETQYF.

The chain combines TRBV7-2 with TRBJ2-5; D may be TRBD1 (6 bases). This CDR3 is 14 amino acids long. In germline, CDR1 is SGHTA, CDR2 FQGNSA. Trimming removed 4 bases from V and 9 bases from J, with 18 bases in between. DNA for the CDR3: TGTGCCAGCAGCTCGACAGGATTAAGGGGGTCCCAGTACTTC. Residues: CASSSTGLRGSQYF.

The chain links TRBV5-6 to TRBJ2-2, with 7 bases matching TRBD1. This CDR3 comprises 15 residues. V was clipped by 2 bases and J by 2 bases; unmatched bases: 3. The germline gives CDR1 SGHDT, CDR2 YYEEEE. The CDR3 DNA sequence: TGTGCCAGCAGCTTCGGGACAGCCAACACCGGGGAGCTGTTTTTT. Its protein is CASSFGTANTGELFF. Full variable domain (outside the CDR3, taken from reference TRBV5-6 and TRBJ2-2): DAGVTQSPTHLIKTRGQQVTLRCSPKSGHDTVSWYQQALGQGPQFIFQYYEEEERQRGNFPDRFSGHQFPNYSSELNVNALLLGDSALYLCASSFGTANTGELFFGEGSRLTVL.

V is TRBV14 and J is TRBJ1-2; D perhaps matches TRBD1 (5 bases). The length of the CDR3 is 13 residues. V was cut by 1 base and J by 4 bases, with 7 bases left in between. CDR1 SGHDN and CDR2 FVKESK come from the germline V gene. The DNA of the CDR3 is TGTGCCAGCAGCCAAGGGCAGGGCTATGGCTACACCTTC. Translating it yields CASSQGQGYGYTF.

This clone was found once. The chain carries TRBV7-2 and TRBJ2-7; D is perhaps TRBD2 (6 bases). V dropped 4 bases and J dropped 6 bases, with 10 bases sitting between them. CDR3 length: 12 amino acids. Germline V lookup: CDR1 SGHTA, CDR2 FQGNSA. The DNA of the CDR3 is TGTGCCAGCAGCTCCGGGAGATTCGAGCAGTACTTC. Its protein is CASSSGRFEQYF.

This sequence joins TRBV5-1 and TRBJ2-3; D remains ambiguous. V lost 6 bases, J lost 1 base, and 12 bases lay in between. CDR3 length: 14 amino acids. Per the germline V gene, CDR1 is SGHRS and CDR2 is YFSETQ. In nucleotides, the CDR3 is TGCGCCAGCATGGGCTCCAAAGGCACAGATACGCAGTATTTT. Its translation is CASMGSKGTDTQYF.

This chain connects TRBV9 to TRBJ2-5; a possible D gene is TRBD1 (6 bases). Per germline, CDR1 SGDLS and CDR2 YYNGEE. The CDR3 consists of 14 residues. The germline V and J ends were trimmed by 0 bases and 5 bases, with 11 bases remaining between them. The CDR3 protein is CASSVAQGRETQYF. CDR3 bases: TGTGCCAGCAGCGTAGCTCAGGGGCGGGAGACCCAGTACTTC.

This sequence joins TRBV6-1 and TRBJ2-5, with 9 bases matching TRBD2. Losses at the gene ends were 1 base for V and 5 bases for J; bases not matched to a gene: 8. The CDR3 consists of 16 residues. CDR1 MNHNS and CDR2 SASEGT come from the germline V gene. CDR3 DNA: TGTGCCAGCAGTGAAGTTGGCGGGGGGGCACGGGAGACCCAGTACTTC. Translating it yields CASSEVGGGARETQYF.

The V gene is TRBV3-1 (or the pseudogene TRBV3-2), the J gene TRBJ2-2; 7 positions agree with TRBD2. The J segment lost 3 bases and the V segment lost 4 bases, leaving 8 bases of the junction unmatched. The CDR3 length is 16 residues. Germline V gene lookup returns CDR1 LGHDT and CDR2 YNNKEL (reference sequence). The CDR3 DNA follows: TGTGCCAGCAGCCGTAAGCCAAGCGGGGACACCGGGGAGCTGTTTTTT. The encoded protein is CASSRKPSGDTGELFF.

The chain couples TRBV7-6 to TRBJ2-1; D perhaps matches TRBD2 (6 bases). Germline assignment: CDR1 SGHVS and CDR2 FNYEAQ. The V end was cut by 5 bases, the J end by 4 bases, with 18 bases between. The CDR3 length is 16 residues. Here the CDR3 DNA reads TGTGCCAGCAGCCCGAGAGGGGCGGGGTCTTACAATGAGCAGTTCTTC. Its translation is CASSPRGAGSYNEQFF. Looking up the rest from reference TRBV7-6 and TRBJ2-1 gives the full variable domain: GAGVSQSPRYKVTKRGQDVALRCDPISGHVSLYWYRQALGQGPEFLTYFNYEAQQDKSGLPNDRFSAERPEGSISTLTIQRTEQRDSAMYRCASSPRGAGSYNEQFFGPGTRLTVL.

This clone was seen only once. The same CDR3 also results from other DNA sequences found in this sample. The chain recombines TRBV4-1 with TRBJ1-5; 8 bases fit TRBD1. The trim removed 1 base at V and 4 bases at J, leaving 0 bases unmatched. CDR3 length equals 14 residues. The V gene's germline CDR1 is MGHRA and CDR2 YSYEKL. CDR3 nucleotides: TGCGCCAGCAGCCAAGGACAGGGGAATCAGCCCCAGCATTTT. It translates to CASSQGQGNQPQHF.

The chain combines TRBV11-3 with TRBJ2-5, with D unclear. The CDR3 length is 13 residues. CDR1 and CDR2 from the germline V gene are SGHNT and YENEEA. V was cut by 0 bases and J by 4 bases, with 6 bases left in between. DNA for the CDR3: TGTGCCAGCAGCTTAGATCACGGAGAGACCCAGTACTTC. It yields the protein CASSLDHGETQYF.

The V call is TRBV4-3, the J call TRBJ2-5; maybe TRBD2 (6 bases). CDR1 is LGHNA, CDR2 YSLEER, per germline. The CDR3 is made up of 15 amino acids. The germline V and J ends were trimmed by 1 base and 7 bases, with 16 bases remaining between them. The CDR3 DNA follows: TGCGCCAGCAGCCAAGGCGGGCTAGGAGGGGCGACCCAGTACTTC. Protein: CASSQGGLGGATQYF.

The V call is TRBV9, the J call TRBJ2-5; 9 bases fit TRBD1. The CDR3 sequence is 15 residues long. CDR1 SGDLS and CDR2 YYNGEE come from the germline V gene. V was clipped by 0 bases and J by 7 bases; unmatched bases: 7. CDR3 sequence: CASSVGRDRGVTQYF. The CDR3 DNA follows: TGTGCCAGCAGCGTAGGCCGCGACAGGGGGGTGACCCAGTACTTC.

This rearrangement joins TRBV14 to TRBJ1-6; 8 bases are a match to TRBD1. This CDR3 contains 14 residues. Germline V lookup: CDR1 SGHDN, CDR2 FVKESK. J was trimmed by 10 bases and V by 4 bases; bases with no gene match: 6. The DNA of the CDR3 is TGTGCCAGCAGCCCCCGGACAGGGAACTCACCCCTCCACTTT. It specifies CASSPRTGNSPLHF.

The rearrangement links TRBV5-1 to TRBJ2-3; 8 bases align to TRBD2. This CDR3 region has 16 residues. The germline V gene has CDR1 SGHRS and CDR2 YFSETQ. Unmatched junction bases numbered 10, after V lost 0 bases and J lost 7 bases. CDR3 loop: CASSLAQGSGANTQYF. As DNA, the CDR3 is TGCGCCAGCAGCTTGGCCCAGGGTAGCGGGGCAAATACGCAGTATTTT.

The genes are TRBV5-1 and TRBJ2-2, with TRBD1 identical over 10 bases. The CDR3 consists of 15 residues. The V and J ends lost 3 bases and 3 bases, in that order; junction bases with no gene match: 2. Germline V lookup: CDR1 SGHRS, CDR2 YFSETQ. The CDR3 protein is CASSSGQGYTGELFF. The CDR3 DNA reads TGCGCCAGCAGCTCGGGACAGGGGTACACCGGGGAGCTGTTTTTT.

The V and J genes are TRBV7-3 and TRBJ2-4; TRBD1 matches 7 bases. Germline trimming cut 4 bases from V and 5 bases from J; bases unmatched to any gene: 5. The CDR3 extends over 14 amino acids. CDR1 and CDR2 (germline): SGHTA, FQGTGA. The CDR3 reads CASSSSGTENIQYF. CDR3 sequence (DNA): TGTGCCAGCAGCTCATCCGGGACAGAAAACATTCAGTACTTC.

This chain uses TRBV7-2 with TRBJ1-6; TRBD1 agrees at 7 bases. CDR1 SGHTA and CDR2 FQGNSA come from the germline V gene. The CDR3 loop spans 15 amino acids. Unmatched junction bases numbered 1, after V lost 5 bases and J lost 0 bases. CDR3 sequence reads: CASSRDSSYNSPLHF. The CDR3 coding sequence is TGTGCCAGCAGCCGGGACAGCTCCTATAATTCACCCCTCCACTTT.

The chain uses TRBV28 and TRBJ2-7, with unresolved D. V lost 5 bases and J lost 4, with 15 bases in between. The germline CDR1 and CDR2 sequences are MDHEN and SYDVKM. The CDR3 loop spans 14 amino acids. The CDR3 DNA is TGTGCCAGCAGTCCCCCGACACGCGTGTACGAGCAGTACTTC. This translates into CASSPPTRVYEQYF.

The V call is TRBV18, the J call TRBJ1-2; no definite D call. V shed 2 bases and J shed 4 bases, with 11 bases lying between them. CDR1 KGHSH and CDR2 LQKENI come from the germline V gene. This CDR3 spans 14 amino acids. The CDR3 protein is CASSPGGQIYGYTF. CDR3 DNA: TGTGCCAGCTCACCAGGAGGGCAGATCTATGGCTACACCTTC.

In its sample, this clone was seen a few times. The J gene is TRBJ1-5, the V gene TRBV24-1; TRBD1 matches at 7 bases. V shed 3 bases, J shed 0 bases, and the junction held 4 bases outside the gene matches. CDR1 and CDR2 from the germline V gene are KGHDR and SFDVKD. The CDR3 length is 16 residues. The CDR3 DNA is TGTGCCACCAGTGATCCCGGGACAGATAGCAATCAGCCCCAGCATTTT. This translates into CATSDPGTDSNQPQHF.

This clone showed up just once. This chain joins TRBV28 and TRBJ2-7; 7 positions agree with TRBD1. CDR3 length: 15 residues. The germline gives CDR1 MDHEN, CDR2 SYDVKM. After removal of 5 bases from V and 2 bases from J, the junction contained 9 bases not matched to a gene. The CDR3: CASSRQGTPPYEQYF. The CDR3 DNA reads TGTGCCAGCAGTCGACAGGGTACCCCGCCCTACGAGCAGTACTTC. Full variable domain (outside the CDR3, taken from reference TRBV28 and TRBJ2-7): DVKVTQSSRYLVKRTGEKVFLECVQDMDHENMFWYRQDPGLGLRLIYFSYDVKMKEKGDIPEGYSVSREKKERFSLILESASTNQTSMYLCASSRQGTPPYEQYFGPGTRLTVT.

This clone has a single count. The CDR3 loop reads CASSLRRGQGLERETQYF. CDR3 nucleotide sequence: TGTGCCAGCAGCTTACGCCGGGGACAGGGGTTAGAGCGGGAGACCCAGTACTTC. V usage is TRBV9 and J usage is TRBJ2-5; 10 bases match TRBD1. From germline, CDR1 is SGDLS and CDR2 YYNGEE. The V gene end was trimmed by 4 bases and the J gene end by 5 bases; junction bases not matched to a gene: 17. The CDR3 has 18 amino acids.